This T cell receptor (beta chain) was sequenced during a study of blood T cell repertoires in COVID-19 (dated by TCRdb to the early 2020s). Broadly, across the study: Samples covering the acute and convalescent phases of COVID-19 were provided by collaborators in the United States, Italy and Spain. The material from the prospective study consisted of cDNA or gDNA derived from T cells, B-cell-depleted T cells, or PBMCs. Subjects who had been exposed to COVID-19, were actively infected with it, or had recovered from it provided the deeply sampled blood TCRbeta repertoires that made up the dataset. The repertoires were made available in a free public database intended to serve as a resource for research on the immune response to SARS-CoV-2. Samples came from the ongoing ImmuneRACE study (first 160 participants) plus 1,254 subjects from 6 global collaborators. Nearly every sample came with metadata listing a de-identified subject ID, COVID-19 status, age in years and sex. Where HLA class I and class II types were available, the types were taken from metadata supplied by the sample provider, not from assay-based typing. What the authors observed across the whole study: Clinical and demographic metadata were provided uncurated, with the amount varying by source and participant.

This clone occurred a few times. There is no known antigen for this receptor. Per-base qualities were not stored, and no clone one base away is much larger. TCRbeta CDR3 regions were amplified from genomic DNA using the immunoSEQ Assay, a bias-controlled multiplex PCR. Under the source paper's analysis protocol: Nucleated cell counts per sample were estimated from amplification of reference gene primers within the assay. To quantify the absolute abundance of each unique TCRbeta CDR3 rearrangement, sequence reads were collapsed and filtered. For each sample, productive Simpson clonality was calculated as the square root of Simpson's diversity index across productive rearrangements. Entries here come from immuneACCESS through TCRdb and include only in-frame sequences with V and J called. Some clones fail to appear in such tables; in the studies checked, an unresolved V gene covers under half of the shortfall, and the cause of the remainder is unknown. That table supplies the V and J calls and clone size; D and trimming were determined from the DNA. The sample table records about 320,000 clones; roughly 85% of these occur just once. The top ten clonotypes cover 7.2% of the sample.

The junction shows trimming of 10 bases on V and 5 bases on J, plus 16 bases between the germline ends. CDR3 length: 13 amino acids, cysteine to phenylalanine. The retained sequence is limited to the CDR3, 39 bases, with the frame set at the first base. CDR1 and CDR2 were assigned from the germline V gene as KGHDR and SFDVKD. Collaborating institutions collected whole blood in K2EDTA tubes following their own protocols. For TCRbeta analysis, collaborators shipped samples as frozen whole blood, isolated PBMCs, or DNA extracted from either of those sample types. The source is a human donor in a cohort sampled during active COVID-19. Sequencing used peripheral blood. The chain joins TRBV24-1 to TRBJ1-2; TRBD1 could be the D gene, as 6 bases match. The CDR3 here reads CATKPGEGYGYTF. The sequenced DNA is TGTGCCACGAAACCAGGGGAAGGTTATGGCTACACCTTC.